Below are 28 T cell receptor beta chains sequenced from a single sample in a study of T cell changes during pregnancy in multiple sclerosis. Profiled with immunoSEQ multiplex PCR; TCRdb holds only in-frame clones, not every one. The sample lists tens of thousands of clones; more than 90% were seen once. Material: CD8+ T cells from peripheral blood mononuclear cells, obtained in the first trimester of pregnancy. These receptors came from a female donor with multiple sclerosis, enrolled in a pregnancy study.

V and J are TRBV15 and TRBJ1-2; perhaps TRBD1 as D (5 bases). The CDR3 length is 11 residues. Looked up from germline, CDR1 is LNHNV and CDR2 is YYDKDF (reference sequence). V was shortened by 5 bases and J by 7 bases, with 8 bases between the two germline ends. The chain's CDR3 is CATSFGGGYTF. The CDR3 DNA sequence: TGTGCCACCAGCTTCGGGGGTGGCTACACCTTC.

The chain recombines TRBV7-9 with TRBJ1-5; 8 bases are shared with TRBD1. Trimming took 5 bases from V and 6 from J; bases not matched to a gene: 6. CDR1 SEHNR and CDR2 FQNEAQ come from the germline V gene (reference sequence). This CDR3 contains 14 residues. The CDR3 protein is CASSPDRDGQPQHF. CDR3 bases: TGTGCCAGCAGCCCGGACAGGGATGGTCAGCCCCAGCATTTT. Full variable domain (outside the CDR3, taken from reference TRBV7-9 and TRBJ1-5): DTGVSQNPRHKITKRGQNVTFRCDPISEHNRLYWYRQTLGQGPEFLTYFQNEAQLEKSRLLSDRFSAERPKGSFSTLEIQRTEQGDSAMYLCASSPDRDGQPQHFGDGTRLSIL.

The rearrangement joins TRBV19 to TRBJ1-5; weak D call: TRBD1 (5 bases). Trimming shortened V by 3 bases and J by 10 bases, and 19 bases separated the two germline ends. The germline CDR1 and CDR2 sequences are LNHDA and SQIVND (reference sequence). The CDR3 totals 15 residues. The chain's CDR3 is CASSMRHGGEVPQHF. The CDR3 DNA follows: TGTGCCAGTAGTATGCGGCACGGGGGGGAGGTACCCCAGCATTTT.

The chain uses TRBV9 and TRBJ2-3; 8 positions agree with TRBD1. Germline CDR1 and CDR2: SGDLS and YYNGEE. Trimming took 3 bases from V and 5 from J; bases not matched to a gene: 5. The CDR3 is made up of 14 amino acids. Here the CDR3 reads CASSGQGRVDTQYF. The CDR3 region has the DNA TGTGCCAGCAGCGGACAGGGGCGGGTAGATACGCAGTATTTT.

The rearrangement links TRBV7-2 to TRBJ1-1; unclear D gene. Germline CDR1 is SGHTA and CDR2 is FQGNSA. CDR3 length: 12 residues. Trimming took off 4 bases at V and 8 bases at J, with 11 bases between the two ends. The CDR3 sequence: CASSYNTVEAFF. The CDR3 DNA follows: TGTGCCAGCAGCTACAACACCGTCGAAGCTTTCTTT.

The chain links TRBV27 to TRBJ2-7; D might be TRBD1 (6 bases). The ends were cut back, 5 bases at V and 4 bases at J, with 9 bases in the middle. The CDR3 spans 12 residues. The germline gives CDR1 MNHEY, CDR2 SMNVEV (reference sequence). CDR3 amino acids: CASSPTGYEQYF. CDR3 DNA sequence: TGTGCCAGCAGTCCCACAGGGTACGAGCAGTACTTC.

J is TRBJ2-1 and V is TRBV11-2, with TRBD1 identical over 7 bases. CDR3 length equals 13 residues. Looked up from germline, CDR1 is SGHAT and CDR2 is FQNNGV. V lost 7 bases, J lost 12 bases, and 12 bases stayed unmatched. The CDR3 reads CASTGTEGWGQFF. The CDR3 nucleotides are TGTGCCAGCACCGGGACAGAGGGTTGGGGGCAGTTCTTC. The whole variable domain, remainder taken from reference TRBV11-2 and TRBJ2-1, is EAGVAQSPRYKIIEKRQSVAFWCNPISGHATLYWYQQILGQGPKLLIQFQNNGVVDDSQLPKDRFSAERLKGVDSTLKIQPAKLEDSAVYLCASTGTEGWGQFFGPGTRLTVL.

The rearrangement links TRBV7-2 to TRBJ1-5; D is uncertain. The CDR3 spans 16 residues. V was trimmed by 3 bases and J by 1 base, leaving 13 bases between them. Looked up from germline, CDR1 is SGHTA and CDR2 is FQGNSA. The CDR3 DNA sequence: TGTGCCAGCAGCTTTGGTGAGGATTTCAGCAATCAGCCCCAGCATTTT. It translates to CASSFGEDFSNQPQHF.

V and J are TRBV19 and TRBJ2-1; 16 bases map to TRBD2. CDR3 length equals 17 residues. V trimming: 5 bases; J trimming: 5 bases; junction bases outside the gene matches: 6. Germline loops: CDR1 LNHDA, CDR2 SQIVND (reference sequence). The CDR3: CASSVPGLAGGNNEQFF. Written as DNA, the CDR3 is TGTGCCAGTAGTGTACCGGGACTAGCGGGGGGGAACAATGAGCAGTTCTTC.

CDR3 loop: CASSTLGELFF. In DNA, the CDR3 is TGTGCCAGTAGTACCCTGGGGGAGCTGTTTTTT. V and J are TRBV19 and TRBJ2-2; no clear D. Germline V CDR1 and CDR2: LNHDA, SQIVND (reference sequence). The CDR3 is 11 residues long. V was trimmed by 4 bases and J by 8 bases, leaving 5 bases between them. Full variable domain (missing parts from reference TRBV19 and TRBJ2-2): DGGITQSPKYLFRKEGQNVTLSCEQNLNHDAMYWYRQDPGQGLRLIYYSQIVNDFQKGDIAEGYSVSREKKESFPLTVTSAQKNPTAFYLCASSTLGELFFGEGSRLTVL.

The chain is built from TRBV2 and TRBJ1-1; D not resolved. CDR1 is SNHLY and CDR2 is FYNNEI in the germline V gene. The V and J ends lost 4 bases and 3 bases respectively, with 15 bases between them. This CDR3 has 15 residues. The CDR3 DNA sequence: TGTGCCAGCAGTGGGTATGACGCCCAGGACACTGAAGCTTTCTTT. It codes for CASSGYDAQDTEAFF.

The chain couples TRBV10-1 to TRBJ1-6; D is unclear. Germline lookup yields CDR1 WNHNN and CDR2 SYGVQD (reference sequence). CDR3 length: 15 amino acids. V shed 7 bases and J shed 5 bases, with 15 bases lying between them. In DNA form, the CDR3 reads TGCGCCAGCAACTCGGGCGAGGGAAATAATTCACCCCTCCACTTT. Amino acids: CASNSGEGNNSPLHF.

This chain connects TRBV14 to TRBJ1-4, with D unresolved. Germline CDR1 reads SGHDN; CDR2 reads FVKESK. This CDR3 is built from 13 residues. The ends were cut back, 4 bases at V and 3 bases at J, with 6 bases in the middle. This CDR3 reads CASSPRANEKLFF. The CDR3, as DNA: TGTGCCAGCAGCCCACGGGCTAATGAAAAACTGTTTTTT.

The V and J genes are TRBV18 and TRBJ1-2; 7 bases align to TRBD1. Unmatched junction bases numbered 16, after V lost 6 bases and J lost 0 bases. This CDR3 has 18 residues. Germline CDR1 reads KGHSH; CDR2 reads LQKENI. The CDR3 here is CASSSEDDRVQANYGYTF. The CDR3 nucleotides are TGTGCCAGCTCTTCAGAGGATGACAGGGTACAAGCTAACTATGGCTACACCTTC.

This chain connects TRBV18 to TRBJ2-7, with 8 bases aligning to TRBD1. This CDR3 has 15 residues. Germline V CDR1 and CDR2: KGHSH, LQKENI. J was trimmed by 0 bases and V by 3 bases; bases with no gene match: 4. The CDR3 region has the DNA TGTGCCAGCTCACCGCCCGGGACAGGCTCCTACGAGCAGTACTTC. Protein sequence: CASSPPGTGSYEQYF.

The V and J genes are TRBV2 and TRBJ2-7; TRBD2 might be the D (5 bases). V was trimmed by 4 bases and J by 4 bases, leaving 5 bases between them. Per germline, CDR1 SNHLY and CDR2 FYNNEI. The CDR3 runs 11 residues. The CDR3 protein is CASSAGYEQYF. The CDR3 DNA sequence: TGTGCCAGCAGTGCGGGGTACGAGCAGTACTTC.

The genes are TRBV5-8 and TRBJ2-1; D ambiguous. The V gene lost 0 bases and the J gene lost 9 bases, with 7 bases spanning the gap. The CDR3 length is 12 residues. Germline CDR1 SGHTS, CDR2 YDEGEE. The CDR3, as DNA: TGTGCCAGCAGCTTGGACACCTTTGAGCAGTTCTTC. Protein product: CASSLDTFEQFF.

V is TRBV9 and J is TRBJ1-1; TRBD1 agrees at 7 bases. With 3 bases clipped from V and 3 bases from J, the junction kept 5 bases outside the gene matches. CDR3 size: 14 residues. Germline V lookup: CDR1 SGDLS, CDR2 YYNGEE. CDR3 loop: CASSGTGGDTEAFF. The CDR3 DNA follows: TGTGCCAGCAGCGGGACAGGCGGAGACACTGAAGCTTTCTTT.

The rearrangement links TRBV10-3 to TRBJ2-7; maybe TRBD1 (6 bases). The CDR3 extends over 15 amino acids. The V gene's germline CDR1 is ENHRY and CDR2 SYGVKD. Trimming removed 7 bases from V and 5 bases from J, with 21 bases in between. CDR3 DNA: TGTGCCATCAAGGGGGACCCTGAGGGACGAGACGAGCAGTACTTC. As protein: CAIKGDPEGRDEQYF.

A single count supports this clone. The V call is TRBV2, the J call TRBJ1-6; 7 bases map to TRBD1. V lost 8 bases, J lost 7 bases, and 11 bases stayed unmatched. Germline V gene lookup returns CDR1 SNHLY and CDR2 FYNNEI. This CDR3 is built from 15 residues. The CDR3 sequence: CASVALTGKNSPLHF. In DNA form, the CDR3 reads TGTGCCAGCGTGGCCCTGACAGGGAAAAATTCACCCCTCCACTTT.

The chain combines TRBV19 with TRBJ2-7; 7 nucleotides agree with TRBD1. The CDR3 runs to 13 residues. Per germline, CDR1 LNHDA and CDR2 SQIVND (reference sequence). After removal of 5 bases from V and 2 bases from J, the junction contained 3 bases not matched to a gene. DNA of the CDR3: TGTGCCAGTAGTCCCGGGACAGCCTACGAGCAGTACTTC. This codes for CASSPGTAYEQYF.

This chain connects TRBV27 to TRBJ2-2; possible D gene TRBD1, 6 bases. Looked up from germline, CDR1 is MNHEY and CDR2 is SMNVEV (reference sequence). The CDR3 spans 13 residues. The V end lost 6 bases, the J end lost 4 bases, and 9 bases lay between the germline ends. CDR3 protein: CASRGGLTGELFF. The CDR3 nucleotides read TGTGCCAGCAGAGGGGGTCTCACCGGGGAGCTGTTTTTT.

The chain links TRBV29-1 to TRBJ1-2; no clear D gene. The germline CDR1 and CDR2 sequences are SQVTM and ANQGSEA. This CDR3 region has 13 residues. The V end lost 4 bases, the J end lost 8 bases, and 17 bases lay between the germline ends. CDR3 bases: TGCAGCGTTGTTGGGGAGGCCCAGCGGGGCTACACCTTC. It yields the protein CSVVGEAQRGYTF.

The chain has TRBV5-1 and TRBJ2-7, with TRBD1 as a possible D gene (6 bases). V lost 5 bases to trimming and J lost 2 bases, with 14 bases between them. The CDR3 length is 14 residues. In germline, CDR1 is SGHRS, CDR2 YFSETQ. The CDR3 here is CASRGGQTPYEQYF. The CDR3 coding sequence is TGCGCCAGCAGAGGGGGACAAACCCCCTACGAGCAGTACTTC.

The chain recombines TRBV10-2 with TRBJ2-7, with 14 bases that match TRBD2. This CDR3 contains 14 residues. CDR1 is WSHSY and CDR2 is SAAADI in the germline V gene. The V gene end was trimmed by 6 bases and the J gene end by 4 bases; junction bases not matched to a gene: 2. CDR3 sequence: CASRGTSGGYEQYF. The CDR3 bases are TGCGCCAGCAGGGGGACTAGCGGGGGATACGAGCAGTACTTC.

DNA of the CDR3: TGTGCCAGCAGTTTATCTAGCGGGGTCTACAATGAGCAGTTCTTC. Its translation is CASSLSSGVYNEQFF. This chain uses TRBV27 with TRBJ2-1; 8 nucleotides match TRBD2. This CDR3 spans 15 amino acids. Germline CDR1 reads MNHEY; CDR2 reads SMNVEV (reference sequence). The V segment lost 0 bases and the J segment 3 bases; nucleotides outside the gene matches: 1.

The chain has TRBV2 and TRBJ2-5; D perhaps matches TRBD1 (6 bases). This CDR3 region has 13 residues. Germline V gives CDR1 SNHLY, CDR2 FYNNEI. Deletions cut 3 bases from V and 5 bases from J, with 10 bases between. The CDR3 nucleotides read TGTGCCAGCAGTGAGGGGGCGCGGGAGACCCAGTACTTC. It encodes CASSEGARETQYF.

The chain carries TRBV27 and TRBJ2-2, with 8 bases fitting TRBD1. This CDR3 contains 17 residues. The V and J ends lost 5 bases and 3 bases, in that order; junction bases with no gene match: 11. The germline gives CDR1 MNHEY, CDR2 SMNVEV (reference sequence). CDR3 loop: CASSPRRGLGDTGELFF. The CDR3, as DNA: TGTGCCAGCAGTCCCCGCAGGGGGCTAGGGGACACCGGGGAGCTGTTTTTT.